The T cell receptor beta chain described here comes from a study of blood T cells in healthy people across ages. The CDR3 has 14 residues. Trimming cost V 6 bases and J 3 bases, with 13 bases left between them. CDR1 is WNHNN, CDR2 SYGVQD, per germline (reference sequence). Then a second PCR, running roughly 6 to 12 cycles, was carried out with a sample-barcoded 5' primer and a J-beta primer mix. The authors tagged each cDNA molecule using a template-switch adaptor with 12 random nucleotides. TCRdb ran MiXCR on the 5' RACE reads and lists one entry per CDR3 protein. The sample has some 1,000,000 distinct CDR3 sequences, almost 25% seen once. This clonotype was detected once. The sample also formed part of further work on T cells of mothers and their children.

The chain carries TRBV10-1 and TRBJ2-3; TRBD1 is a possible D gene (6 bases). Source material: blood. The TCR originated in a girl aged 2-9 years in good health. The CDR3 here is CASRNTGSTDTQYF. CDR3 DNA sequence: TGCGCCAGCAGGAACACAGGGTCGACAGATACGCAGTATTTT.